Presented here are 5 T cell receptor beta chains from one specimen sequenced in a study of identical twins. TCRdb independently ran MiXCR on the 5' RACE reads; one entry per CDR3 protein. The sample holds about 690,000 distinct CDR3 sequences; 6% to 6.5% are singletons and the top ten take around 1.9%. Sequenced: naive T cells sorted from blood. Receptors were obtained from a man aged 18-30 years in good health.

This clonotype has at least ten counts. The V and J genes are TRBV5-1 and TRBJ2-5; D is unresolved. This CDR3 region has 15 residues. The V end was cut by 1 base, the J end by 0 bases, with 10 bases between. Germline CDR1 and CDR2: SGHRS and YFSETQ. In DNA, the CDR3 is TGCGCCAGCAGCTTGAGTAATGGGTACCAAGAGACCCAGTACTTC. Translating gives CASSLSNGYQETQYF.

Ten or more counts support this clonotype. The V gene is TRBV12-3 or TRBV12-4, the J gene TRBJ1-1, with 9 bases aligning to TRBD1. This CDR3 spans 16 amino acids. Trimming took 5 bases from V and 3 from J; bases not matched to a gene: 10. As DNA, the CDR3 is TGTGCCAGCAGTCCCTCGGACAGGGGAACGGACACTGAAGCTTTCTTT. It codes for CASSPSDRGTDTEAFF.

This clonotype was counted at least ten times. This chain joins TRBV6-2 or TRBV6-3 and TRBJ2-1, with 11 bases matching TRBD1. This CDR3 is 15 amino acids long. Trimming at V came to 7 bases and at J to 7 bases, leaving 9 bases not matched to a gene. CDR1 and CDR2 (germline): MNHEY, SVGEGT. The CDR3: CASTTRGTGGNEQFF. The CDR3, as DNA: TGTGCCAGCACCACACGGGGGACAGGGGGAAATGAGCAGTTCTTC.

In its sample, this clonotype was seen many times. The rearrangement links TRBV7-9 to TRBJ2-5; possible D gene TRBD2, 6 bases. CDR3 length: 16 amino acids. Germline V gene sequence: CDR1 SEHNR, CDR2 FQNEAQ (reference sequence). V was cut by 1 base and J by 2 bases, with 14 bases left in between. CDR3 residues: CASSLVSQEGQETQYF. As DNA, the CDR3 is TGTGCCAGCAGCTTAGTCAGCCAGGAGGGGCAAGAGACCCAGTACTTC.

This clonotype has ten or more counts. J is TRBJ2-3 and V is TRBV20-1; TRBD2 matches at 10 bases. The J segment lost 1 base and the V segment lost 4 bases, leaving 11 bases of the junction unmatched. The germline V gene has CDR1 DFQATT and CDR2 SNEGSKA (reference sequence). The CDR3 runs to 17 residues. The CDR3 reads CSATGTSAKPRTDTQYF. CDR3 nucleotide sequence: TGCAGTGCTACGGGGACTAGCGCAAAACCTCGCACAGATACGCAGTATTTT.